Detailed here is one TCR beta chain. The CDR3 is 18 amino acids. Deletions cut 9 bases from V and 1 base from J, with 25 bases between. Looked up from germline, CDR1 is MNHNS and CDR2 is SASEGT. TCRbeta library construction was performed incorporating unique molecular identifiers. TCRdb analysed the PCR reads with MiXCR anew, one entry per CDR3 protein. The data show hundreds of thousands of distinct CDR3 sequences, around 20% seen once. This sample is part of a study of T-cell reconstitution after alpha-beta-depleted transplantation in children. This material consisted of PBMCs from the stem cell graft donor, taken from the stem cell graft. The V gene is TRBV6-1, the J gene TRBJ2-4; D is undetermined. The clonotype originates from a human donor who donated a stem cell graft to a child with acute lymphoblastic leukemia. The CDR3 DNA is TGTGCCAGTCCCCCGGGTCTTTTTGAACGGAAGGCCAAAAACATTCAGTACTTC. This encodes CASPPGLFERKAKNIQYF.